Following are 27 T cell receptor beta chains from one sample sequenced in a study of blood T cell repertoires in COVID-19. The repertoire was sequenced with immunoSEQ multiplex PCR; TCRdb's copy has only in-frame clones and lacks some. The sample consists of about 250,000 clones, 85% to 90% of them appearing once. Material for sequencing was PBMCs or T cells enriched from blood (not recorded which). The receptors stem from a man aged 40-49 years who had recovered from COVID-19.

The chain couples TRBV29-1 to TRBJ2-3; the match to TRBD2 covers 9 bases. The CDR3 is 14 amino acids. V shed 8 bases, J shed 3 bases, and the junction held 9 bases outside the gene matches. The germline V gene has CDR1 SQVTM and CDR2 ANQGSEA. Here the CDR3 reads CSSEAGGRTDTQYF. CDR3 bases: TGCAGCTCCGAAGCGGGAGGAAGGACAGATACGCAGTATTTT.

The rearrangement links TRBV11-2 to TRBJ1-1; unclear D gene. The CDR3 is made up of 15 amino acids. Germline V gene data show CDR1 as SGHAT and CDR2 as FQNNGV. Deletions cut 1 base from V and 0 bases from J, with 9 bases between. The CDR3 DNA sequence: TGTGCCAGCAGCTTAGCTGGTGCGTTGAACACTGAAGCTTTCTTT. Amino acids: CASSLAGALNTEAFF.

The rearrangement uses TRBV3-1 (or the pseudogene TRBV3-2) and TRBJ2-1; 8 positions match TRBD2. The germline CDR1 and CDR2 sequences are LGHDT and YNNKEL (reference sequence). The V gene end was trimmed by 4 bases and the J gene end by 4 bases; junction bases not matched to a gene: 3. The CDR3 runs 14 residues. The CDR3 protein is CASSPGLEYNEQFF. DNA for the CDR3: TGTGCCAGCAGCCCGGGACTAGAGTACAATGAGCAGTTCTTC.

This clone was detected once. V and J are TRBV7-9 and TRBJ2-3; TRBD2 agrees at 10 bases. V lost 5 bases, J lost 2 bases, and 4 bases stayed unmatched. Germline V gene lookup returns CDR1 SEHNR and CDR2 FQNEAQ (reference sequence). The CDR3 is made up of 15 amino acids. In DNA form, the CDR3 reads TGTGCCAGCAGCGAAACTAGCGGGAACACAGATACGCAGTATTTT. This gives the protein CASSETSGNTDTQYF.

This chain connects TRBV21-1 to TRBJ2-1; the DNA was not used to check the table's D call, TRBD1. TRBV21-1 is a pseudogene segment. There are 16 residues in the CDR3. CDR3 sequence: CASSKPDRGGLGEQFF. The CDR3 DNA reads TGTGCCAGCAGCAAACCGGACAGGGGAGGTTTGGGTGAGCAGTTCTTC.

This clone showed up just a few times. The chain combines TRBV6-5 with TRBJ2-7; TRBD2 might be the D (5 bases). Germline values: CDR1 MNHEY, CDR2 SVGAGI. The CDR3 is 14 residues long. The V gene lost 0 bases and the J gene lost 5 bases, with 11 bases spanning the gap. CDR3: CASSYSFLADEQYF. The DNA for the CDR3 is TGTGCCAGCAGTTACTCGTTCCTAGCCGACGAGCAGTACTTC.

The chain links TRBV6-4 to TRBJ1-2; 8 bases line up with TRBD1. Germline V gene lookup returns CDR1 MRHNA and CDR2 SNTAGT. With 6 bases clipped from V and 8 bases from J, the junction kept 8 bases outside the gene matches. The CDR3 covers 13 residues. The CDR3 coding sequence is TGTGCCAGCAGGGCCGACAGGGGCGGAGGCTACACCTTC. Its protein product is CASRADRGGGYTF.

As concerns this clone: The junction shows a germline mismatch at one end, possibly a read error. V usage is TRBV9 and J usage is TRBJ1-3; the D gene is possibly TRBD1 (5 bases). This CDR3 spans 16 amino acids. Per germline, CDR1 SGDLS and CDR2 YYNGEE. The CDR3 coding sequence is TGTGCCGGCAGCGTGATGGGAGGGCAGGGTGGAAACACCATATATTTT. As protein: CAGSVMGGQGGNTIYF.

CDR3 residues: CASSIQDRTEAFF. The CDR3 DNA reads TGTGCCAGCAGTATACAGGACAGAACTGAAGCTTTCTTT. This rearrangement joins TRBV6-5 to TRBJ1-1; a weak D match, TRBD1 (6 bases). Deletions cut 5 bases from V and 5 bases from J, with 12 bases between. This CDR3 is built from 13 residues. Germline V gene sequence: CDR1 MNHEY, CDR2 SVGAGI.

V and J are TRBV6-5 and TRBJ2-2, with D maybe TRBD2 (5 bases). Germline loops: CDR1 MNHEY, CDR2 SVGAGI. The V end was cut by 2 bases, the J end by 5 bases, with 9 bases between. The CDR3 spans 14 residues. CDR3 nucleotide sequence: TGTGCCAGCAGTTACGAGGGAGCGACCGGGGAGCTGTTTTTT. This encodes CASSYEGATGELFF.

This rearrangement joins TRBV30 to TRBJ2-5, with D perhaps matching TRBD1 (6 bases). The CDR3 is made up of 13 amino acids. Germline V gives CDR1 GTSNPN, CDR2 SVGIG (reference sequence). V lost 2 bases to trimming and J lost 5 bases, with 12 bases between them. The CDR3 here is CAWSPTGYETQYF. CDR3 bases: TGTGCCTGGAGTCCGACAGGTTACGAGACCCAGTACTTC.

The chain employs TRBV5-4 and TRBJ2-3; perhaps TRBD2 as D (6 bases). Trimming shortened V by 2 bases and J by 2 bases, and 15 bases separated the two germline ends. The germline V gene has CDR1 SGHNT and CDR2 YYREEE (reference sequence). CDR3 length: 16 residues. CDR3 sequence reads: CASSLGPRDLTDTQYF. DNA for the CDR3: TGTGCCAGCAGCTTAGGGCCGCGGGATCTCACAGATACGCAGTATTTT. Complete variable domain (other parts from reference TRBV5-4 and TRBJ2-3): ETGVTQSPTHLIKTRGQQVTLRCSSQSGHNTVSWYQQALGQGPQFIFQYYREEENGRGNFPPRFSGLQFPNYSSELNVNALELDDSALYLCASSLGPRDLTDTQYFGPGTRLTVL.

This chain uses TRBV5-8 with TRBJ2-1, with 11 bases fitting TRBD2. The V gene's germline CDR1 is SGHTS and CDR2 YDEGEE. The V and J ends lost 0 bases and 9 bases, in that order; junction bases with no gene match: 5. CDR3 length: 15 amino acids. The CDR3 protein is CASSLETSGVGEQFF. The CDR3, as DNA: TGTGCCAGCAGCTTGGAGACTAGCGGGGTAGGTGAGCAGTTCTTC.

The V gene is TRBV30, the J gene TRBJ2-7; 14 bases are a match to TRBD2. With 3 bases clipped from V and 0 bases from J, the junction kept 19 bases outside the gene matches. The CDR3 is made up of 21 amino acids. Germline V gives CDR1 GTSNPN, CDR2 SVGIG (reference sequence). The chain's CDR3 is CAWRVWAAGTSGGPSSYEQYF. Here the CDR3 DNA reads TGTGCCTGGAGGGTCTGGGCAGCCGGGACTAGCGGGGGCCCTAGCTCCTACGAGCAGTACTTC.

J is TRBJ2-7 and V is TRBV4-2; tentative D call: TRBD2 (6 bases). This CDR3 spans 15 amino acids. Germline-derived CDR1 and CDR2 are LGHNA and YNFKEQ. The V gene lost 0 bases and the J gene lost 0 bases, with 9 bases spanning the gap. CDR3 amino acids: CASSQDRGTSYEQYF. CDR3 DNA sequence: TGTGCCAGCAGCCAAGACCGGGGGACCTCCTACGAGCAGTACTTC.

The chain recombines TRBV10-3 with TRBJ2-3; tentatively, D is TRBD2 (5 bases). V lost 6 bases and J 0 bases, leaving 19 bases between the germline ends. Looked up from germline, CDR1 is ENHRY and CDR2 is SYGVKD. The CDR3 length is 17 residues. The CDR3 is CAISLDLGGTSTDTQYF. The CDR3 nucleotides read TGTGCCATCAGCCTCGATCTCGGAGGCACTAGCACAGATACGCAGTATTTT.

Turning to this clone: This same CDR3 is encoded by further DNA sequences in the sample. The rearrangement uses TRBV5-1 and TRBJ2-5; perhaps TRBD1 as D (5 bases). The CDR3 is 14 amino acids. V dropped 0 bases and J dropped 3 bases, with 9 bases sitting between them. Germline V gene sequence: CDR1 SGHRS, CDR2 YFSETQ. The CDR3 here is CASSLGQGKETQYF. The CDR3 region has the DNA TGCGCCAGCAGCTTGGGGCAGGGCAAAGAGACCCAGTACTTC.

The rearrangement links TRBV2 to TRBJ1-1; no clear D gene. Germline CDR1 SNHLY, CDR2 FYNNEI. Trimming took off 3 bases at V and 0 bases at J, with 11 bases between the two ends. The CDR3 length is 15 residues. In DNA form, the CDR3 reads TGTGCCAGCAGTGATGCACGGTTCGTGAACACTGAAGCTTTCTTT. Residues: CASSDARFVNTEAFF.

The table lists this clone with a count of one. The chain recombines TRBV19 with TRBJ1-5; D might be TRBD1 (6 bases). Trimming took off 4 bases at V and 8 bases at J, with 12 bases between the two ends. CDR3 length: 13 residues. Germline values: CDR1 LNHDA, CDR2 SQIVND (reference sequence). The CDR3 loop is CASSKNRAEPQHF. The CDR3 nucleotides read TGTGCCAGTAGTAAGAACAGGGCAGAGCCCCAGCATTTT.

This chain joins TRBV27 and TRBJ2-3, with 7 bases identical to TRBD2. The CDR3 is 19 amino acids. The V segment lost 2 bases and the J segment 0 bases; nucleotides outside the gene matches: 14. Germline V lookup: CDR1 MNHEY, CDR2 SMNVEV (reference sequence). The CDR3 nucleotides read TGTGCCAGCAGTTTAAGGGAGGGAATAGGACGGGAGAGCACAGATACGCAGTATTTT. This codes for CASSLREGIGRESTDTQYF.

This clone occurred once. The chain joins TRBV2 to TRBJ1-1, with D tentatively TRBD1 (5 bases). CDR3 length equals 15 residues. V was clipped by 0 bases and J by 0 bases, with 8 bases between them. The germline V gene has CDR1 SNHLY and CDR2 FYNNEI. The CDR3 nucleotides are TGTGCCAGCAGTGAAGCAAGGGGCATGAACACTGAAGCTTTCTTT. Protein: CASSEARGMNTEAFF.

The rearrangement joins TRBV7-9 to TRBJ2-7; D remains unclear. Trimming pared 10 bases from V and 2 bases from J, leaving 9 bases between. The length of the CDR3 is 11 residues. The germline gives CDR1 SEHNR, CDR2 FQNEAQ (reference sequence). The CDR3 region has the DNA TGTGCCATTCAGTCCGCCTACGAGCAGTACTTC. This encodes CAIQSAYEQYF.

This chain joins TRBV5-1 and TRBJ2-7, with D uncertain. This CDR3 comprises 14 residues. Germline-derived CDR1 and CDR2 are SGHRS and YFSETQ. Trimming pared 4 bases from V and 4 bases from J, leaving 15 bases between. The CDR3 spells CASSGGAPPYEQYF. CDR3 sequence (DNA): TGCGCCAGCAGCGGTGGAGCCCCACCTTACGAGCAGTACTTC.

The genes are TRBV7-3 and TRBJ2-7, with D possibly TRBD1 on 6 matching bases. CDR1 is SGHTA and CDR2 is FQGTGA in the germline V gene. The CDR3 contains 13 residues. Trimming removed 3 bases from V and 12 bases from J, with 18 bases in between. CDR3 protein: CASSLTLAGAPYF. The CDR3 region has the DNA TGTGCCAGCAGCTTGACTCTCGCAGGGGCACCGTACTTC.

The chain has TRBV7-9 and TRBJ2-1; D is possibly TRBD2 (5 bases). V dropped 1 base and J dropped 7 bases, with 11 bases sitting between them. The CDR3 is 14 amino acids. Germline-derived CDR1 and CDR2 are SEHNR and FQNEAQ (reference sequence). The CDR3, as DNA: TGTGCCAGCAGCTTAGATCTAGCTTGGAATGAGCAGTTCTTC. Protein: CASSLDLAWNEQFF. The entire variable domain, with the rest obtained from reference TRBV7-9 and TRBJ2-1, is as follows: DTGVSQNPRHKITKRGQNVTFRCDPISEHNRLYWYRQTLGQGPEFLTYFQNEAQLEKSRLLSDRFSAERPKGSFSTLEIQRTEQGDSAMYLCASSLDLAWNEQFFGPGTRLTVL.

This chain links TRBV4-1 with TRBJ2-7, with TRBD1 matching over 10 bases. CDR1 is MGHRA, CDR2 YSYEKL, per germline. Trimming took 1 base from V and 2 from J; bases not matched to a gene: 2. The CDR3 has 15 residues. CDR3 sequence reads: CASSQGQGATYEQYF. The CDR3 nucleotides are TGCGCCAGCAGCCAAGGACAGGGGGCGACCTACGAGCAGTACTTC.

The V gene is TRBV7-9, the J gene TRBJ2-7; TRBD1 agrees at 7 bases. The CDR3 contains 15 residues. V shed 7 bases, J shed 0 bases, and the junction held 9 bases outside the gene matches. Germline loops: CDR1 SEHNR, CDR2 FQNEAQ (reference sequence). CDR3 in amino acids: CASTKQQGSSYEQYF. Here the CDR3 DNA reads TGTGCCAGCACCAAACAACAGGGGAGCTCCTACGAGCAGTACTTC.